This T cell receptor (beta chain) was sequenced for a study of OX40 agonist ivuxolimab in advanced cancers. The wider study: Eligibility rules accepted prior anti-PD-1, anti-PD-L1 or anti-CTLA-4 therapy, and 35% to 40% had some. Findings and caveats of the study: Both CD4+ and CD8+ T cell populations in blood had undergone clonal expansion by week 6 at 0.1 to 3.0 mg/kg. Expansion of clones was among the lowest in partial responders at 0.1-3.0 mg/kg.

Clones were read by immunoSEQ multiplex PCR, and TCRdb kept only the in-frame ones, dropping some. The data hold about 5,800 clones, with 81% observed a single time. Drawing of blood for sampling happened at baseline, at cycle 4 day 1, and at cycle 7 day 1. Germline V gene sequence: CDR1 MNHNS, CDR2 SASEGT. This CDR3 is 12 amino acids long. Deletions cut 7 bases from V and 8 bases from J, with 14 bases between. This clone was seen once. Antigen specificity is unknown. This clonotype originated in an adult with an advanced solid tumor such as melanoma, head and neck, liver or kidney cancer. The source material was CD4+ or CD8+ T cells sorted from blood, sampled in a trial of the OX40 agonist ivuxolimab. The rearrangement joins TRBV6-1 to TRBJ1-2, with D unclear. The CDR3 bases are TGTGCCAGCACCGAGGAGGGTTGGGGCTACACCTTC. Its translation: CASTEEGWGYTF.